The 23 T cell receptor beta chains below all came from one sample that was sequenced in a study of T cell changes during pregnancy in multiple sclerosis. Data came from immunoSEQ multiplex PCR; TCRdb stores just in-frame clones and leaves some out. There are over 65,000 clones in the sample; about 90% occur only once, and more than 0.75% lies in the top ten. The sample here was peripheral blood, taken in the second trimester of pregnancy. These receptor sequences come from a female donor with multiple sclerosis, enrolled in a pregnancy study.

This chain links TRBV10-2 with TRBJ1-2; TRBD1 matches at 7 bases. Germline trimming cut 6 bases from V and 6 bases from J; bases unmatched to any gene: 7. Germline values: CDR1 WSHSY, CDR2 SAAADI. This CDR3 has 13 amino acids. The CDR3 DNA is TGCGCCAGCAGAGAGACAGGGTATGATGGCTACACCTTC. Its protein product is CASRETGYDGYTF.

The V and J genes are TRBV10-3 and TRBJ2-7; perhaps TRBD1 as D (5 bases). The V end lost 10 bases, the J end lost 6 bases, and 13 bases lay between the germline ends. The germline V gene encodes CDR1 ENHRY and CDR2 SYGVKD. The CDR3 extends over 11 amino acids. CDR3 amino acids: CATGTQVEQYF. The CDR3 nucleotides are TGTGCCACCGGAACACAGGTCGAGCAGTACTTC.

The chain joins TRBV9 to TRBJ1-2; D ambiguous. There are 16 residues in the CDR3. V lost 4 bases to trimming and J lost 0 bases, with 16 bases between them. CDR1 SGDLS and CDR2 YYNGEE come from the germline V gene. The CDR3 DNA sequence: TGTGCCAGCAGCCCCTGGTGGCAGGCGTCTAACTATGGCTACACCTTC. This sequence encodes CASSPWWQASNYGYTF.

The CDR3: CASSQDPDRFTEAFF. DNA of the CDR3: TGCGCCAGCAGCCAAGACCCTGACAGGTTCACTGAAGCTTTCTTT. The genes are TRBV4-3 and TRBJ1-1; tentatively, D is TRBD1 (6 bases). This CDR3 spans 15 amino acids. Germline values: CDR1 LGHNA, CDR2 YSLEER. V lost 0 bases to trimming and J lost 4 bases, with 12 bases between them.

This clone came up once. CDR3 in DNA: TGCGCCAGCAGCGGTGGACAGGGGGCGGATGAAAAACTGTTTTTT. Residues: CASSGGQGADEKLFF. This chain connects TRBV5-1 to TRBJ1-4, with TRBD1 matching over 11 bases. V dropped 4 bases and J dropped 6; count of bases not matched to a gene: 5. The CDR3 is 15 residues long. CDR1 SGHRS and CDR2 YFSETQ come from the germline V gene.

This clone was seen at least ten times. The chain employs TRBV6-6 and TRBJ1-5; the match to TRBD1 covers 7 bases. Germline loops: CDR1 MNHNY, CDR2 SVGAGI (reference sequence). Unmatched junction bases numbered 7, after V lost 0 bases and J lost 5 bases. The CDR3 length is 16 residues. The CDR3 protein is CASSYSTGPTDQPQHF. The CDR3 DNA follows: TGTGCCAGCAGTTACTCGACAGGGCCCACGGATCAGCCCCAGCATTTT.

V and J are TRBV7-2 and TRBJ2-5; the D gene is possibly TRBD2 (5 bases). The CDR3 length is 17 residues. CDR1 is SGHTA and CDR2 is FQGNSA in the germline V gene. Trimming removed 8 bases from V and 0 bases from J, with 22 bases in between. DNA for the CDR3: TGTGCCAGCGGCACCCCCTGGGCTAGCAAGTACCAAGAGACCCAGTACTTC. This sequence encodes CASGTPWASKYQETQYF.

The chain couples TRBV2 to TRBJ2-1, with 15 nucleotides matching TRBD2. Germline CDR1 reads SNHLY; CDR2 reads FYNNEI. The CDR3 runs 18 residues. The J segment lost 2 bases and the V segment lost 8 bases, leaving 10 bases of the junction unmatched. CDR3 amino acids: CASPRTSGGARPYNEQFF. DNA for the CDR3: TGTGCCAGCCCTCGGACTAGCGGGGGGGCCCGGCCCTACAATGAGCAGTTCTTC.

The rearrangement links TRBV29-1 to TRBJ1-1; perhaps TRBD1 as D (6 bases). Germline CDR1 reads SQVTM; CDR2 reads ANQGSEA. The CDR3 totals 12 residues. The V end was cut by 6 bases, the J end by 5 bases, with 13 bases between. The CDR3 protein is CSVLQGRTEAFF. In nucleotides, the CDR3 is TGCAGCGTACTACAGGGTCGGACTGAAGCTTTCTTT.

The chain recombines TRBV7-2 with TRBJ2-5; D might be TRBD2 (5 bases). V was cut by 5 bases and J by 2 bases, with 15 bases left in between. The CDR3 is made up of 15 amino acids. Germline V lookup: CDR1 SGHTA, CDR2 FQGNSA. This chain's CDR3 is CASSPEAGSQETQYF. The CDR3 coding sequence is TGTGCCAGCAGCCCCGAGGCGGGCTCTCAAGAGACCCAGTACTTC. The variable domain in full, completed from reference TRBV7-2 and TRBJ2-5, reads GAGVSQSPSNKVTEKGKDVELRCDPISGHTALYWYRQSLGQGLEFLIYFQGNSAPDKSGLPSDRFSAERTGGSVSTLTIQRTQQEDSAVYLCASSPEAGSQETQYFGPGTRLLVL.

This chain joins TRBV4-3 and TRBJ2-5; 12 positions agree with TRBD2. This CDR3 region has 15 residues. Germline CDR1 and CDR2: LGHNA and YSLEER. V was pared by 0 bases and J by 14 bases, with 10 bases of the junction left unmatched. CDR3 protein: CASSQDLLAGGPGYF. CDR3 DNA sequence: TGCGCCAGCAGCCAAGATCTCCTAGCGGGGGGGCCCGGATACTTC.

The V gene is TRBV18, the J gene TRBJ1-1; TRBD1 matches at 7 bases. Germline assignment: CDR1 KGHSH and CDR2 LQKENI. CDR3 length equals 14 residues. J was trimmed by 3 bases and V by 3 bases; bases with no gene match: 4. Written as DNA, the CDR3 is TGTGCCAGCTCACCGCTTACAGGGGACACTGAAGCTTTCTTT. It yields the protein CASSPLTGDTEAFF.

CDR3 sequence: CASSLRANTEAFF. In nucleotides, the CDR3 is TGTGCCAGCAGCTTAAGAGCGAACACTGAAGCTTTCTTT. This rearrangement joins TRBV7-3 to TRBJ1-1; no clear D. Trimming stripped 1 base from V and 1 base from J, with 4 bases between. The length of the CDR3 is 13 residues. CDR1 is SGHTA and CDR2 is FQGTGA in the germline V gene.

V gene TRBV5-6 combines with J gene TRBJ2-5; 9 nucleotides line up with TRBD1. V was clipped by 1 base and J by 5 bases; unmatched bases: 6. Germline V gives CDR1 SGHDT, CDR2 YYEEEE. The CDR3 contains 15 residues. CDR3 in DNA: TGTGCCAGCAGCTTGAGGGACAGGGCGGGGGAGACCCAGTACTTC. This gives the protein CASSLRDRAGETQYF.

The chain links TRBV27 to TRBJ2-4; no reliable D call. From germline, CDR1 is MNHEY and CDR2 SMNVEV (reference sequence). Trimming shortened V by 8 bases and J by 4 bases, and 6 bases separated the two germline ends. The CDR3 is 11 amino acids. The CDR3 sequence is CASSSKNIQYF. For the CDR3, the DNA is TGTGCCAGCTCCTCTAAAAACATTCAGTACTTC.

This rearrangement joins TRBV6-5 to TRBJ1-1, with TRBD1 matching 8 bases. The germline V gene has CDR1 MNHEY and CDR2 SVGAGI. The CDR3 has 14 amino acids. V shed 8 bases and J 1 base; nucleotides not matched to a gene: 6. This CDR3 reads CASRRDRRNTEAFF. The CDR3 DNA reads TGTGCCAGCCGCCGGGACAGGCGGAACACTGAAGCTTTCTTT.

V usage is TRBV5-1 and J usage is TRBJ1-4; possibly TRBD1 for D (6 bases). Per germline, CDR1 SGHRS and CDR2 YFSETQ. The V end lost 4 bases, the J end lost 4 bases, and 14 bases lay between the germline ends. CDR3 length: 15 residues. The CDR3 is CASSHQGQVNEKLFF. The DNA of the CDR3 is TGCGCCAGCAGCCATCAGGGGCAGGTTAATGAAAAACTGTTTTTT.

This rearrangement joins TRBV19 to TRBJ1-1; D might be TRBD1 (5 bases). V dropped 3 bases and J dropped 0 bases, with 20 bases sitting between them. In germline, CDR1 is LNHDA, CDR2 SQIVND (reference sequence). The CDR3 covers 18 residues. The CDR3 coding sequence is TGTGCCAGTAGTATCCCGATCGACAGAAGCTACATGAACACTGAAGCTTTCTTT. It codes for CASSIPIDRSYMNTEAFF.

The V call is TRBV6-5, the J call TRBJ1-2, with D possibly matching TRBD1 (6 bases). The germline gives CDR1 MNHEY, CDR2 SVGAGI. V lost 8 bases and J lost 4, with 11 bases in between. The CDR3 has 12 amino acids. The CDR3 DNA reads TGTGCCAGCGGGGTACAGGGCTATGGCTACACCTTC. It codes for CASGVQGYGYTF.

The V gene is TRBV5-4, the J gene TRBJ2-5; 8 bases are a match to TRBD2. This CDR3 contains 16 residues. V lost 0 bases and J lost 5; bases outside the gene matches: 9. Germline CDR1 SGHNT, CDR2 YYREEE (reference sequence). The chain's CDR3 is CASSLETSATSETQYF. DNA for the CDR3: TGTGCCAGCAGCTTGGAGACTAGCGCCACTTCGGAGACCCAGTACTTC.

As for this clone: A read error may account for a junction end that differs from germline. This chain joins TRBV7-7 and TRBJ2-3; TRBD2 matches 12 bases. The CDR3 loop spans 16 amino acids. Germline-derived CDR1 and CDR2 are SSHAT and FNYEAQ (reference sequence). This chain's CDR3 is CASSRLAGGLTDTQYF. The CDR3 DNA sequence: TGTGCTAGCAGCCGTCTAGCGGGGGGGCTCACAGATACGCAGTATTTT.

This rearrangement joins TRBV7-9 to TRBJ1-1, with D possibly matching TRBD1 (5 bases). From germline, CDR1 is SEHNR and CDR2 FQNEAQ (reference sequence). The CDR3 runs 12 residues. V shed 7 bases and J shed 4 bases, with 10 bases lying between them. This chain's CDR3 is CASNQGGTEAFF. Written as DNA, the CDR3 is TGTGCCAGCAACCAGGGAGGCACTGAAGCTTTCTTT.

This sequence joins TRBV10-3 and TRBJ2-3; 7 nucleotides line up with TRBD1. V lost 8 bases and J lost 4; bases outside the gene matches: 3. The germline CDR1 and CDR2 sequences are ENHRY and SYGVKD. This CDR3 has 12 amino acids. CDR3 region: CAIRQGADTQYF. The CDR3 nucleotides are TGTGCCATCCGACAGGGTGCAGATACGCAGTATTTT.